Below, 22 T cell receptor beta chains from the same sample are listed, as sequenced in a study of OX40 agonist ivuxolimab in advanced cancers. The repertoire was sequenced with immunoSEQ multiplex PCR; TCRdb's copy has only in-frame clones and lacks some. The sample has approximately 59,000 clones; just under 85% are singletons. Sequencing was performed on CD4+ or CD8+ T cells sorted from blood, taken in a trial of the OX40 agonist ivuxolimab. These receptors all stem from an adult with an advanced solid tumor such as melanoma, head and neck, liver or kidney cancer.

The V gene is TRBV4-2, the J gene TRBJ2-7; D might be TRBD2 (6 bases). CDR3 length: 16 residues. Germline V CDR1 and CDR2: LGHNA, YNFKEQ. With 0 bases removed from V and 1 base from J, the gap between germline ends came to 13 bases. CDR3 in DNA: TGTGCCAGCAGCCAAGAGCCTAGCGACTTTTCCTACGAGCAGTACTTC. Protein product: CASSQEPSDFSYEQYF.

The chain employs TRBV18 and TRBJ2-1; the D call may be TRBD1 or TRBD2 (5 bases each). Germline V gene sequence: CDR1 KGHSH, CDR2 LQKENI. This CDR3 is built from 14 residues. Trimming cost V 0 bases and J 5 bases, with 8 bases left between them. The CDR3 loop reads CASSPPGPNNEQFF. The CDR3 coding sequence is TGTGCCAGCTCACCACCGGGACCCAACAATGAGCAGTTCTTC. Full variable domain (missing parts from reference TRBV18 and TRBJ2-1): NAGVMQNPRHLVRRRGQEARLRCSPMKGHSHVYWYRQLPEEGLKFMVYLQKENIIDESGMPKERFSAEFPKEGPSILRIQQVVRGDSAAYFCASSPPGPNNEQFFGPGTRLTVL.

In this sample, this clone turned up once. V and J are TRBV5-1 and TRBJ2-2; tentatively, D is TRBD2 (6 bases). The CDR3 spans 16 residues. V lost 0 bases, J lost 1 base, and 10 bases lay in between. The V gene's germline CDR1 is SGHRS and CDR2 YFSETQ. CDR3 DNA: TGCGCCAGCAGCTTGGGTCCTAGCGAGAACACCGGGGAGCTGTTTTTT. This codes for CASSLGPSENTGELFF. Full variable domain (outside the CDR3, taken from reference TRBV5-1 and TRBJ2-2): KAGVTQTPRYLIKTRGQQVTLSCSPISGHRSVSWYQQTPGQGLQFLFEYFSETQRNKGNFPGRFSGRQFSNSRSEMNVSTLELGDSALYLCASSLGPSENTGELFFGEGSRLTVL.

This clone was observed a single time. The genes are TRBV7-2 and TRBJ1-3; tentatively, D is TRBD1 (5 bases). The CDR3 has 16 residues. The V end lost 5 bases, the J end lost 2 bases, and 16 bases lay between the germline ends. Germline loops: CDR1 SGHTA, CDR2 FQGNSA. This CDR3 is CASSRRGGGAGNTIYF. CDR3 coding DNA: TGTGCCAGCAGCCGGAGGGGCGGGGGTGCTGGAAACACCATATATTTT.

The chain recombines TRBV11-1 with TRBJ2-3; 7 nucleotides align to TRBD2. V lost 4 bases to trimming and J lost 0 bases; unmatched junction nucleotides: 10. Germline CDR1 reads SGHAT; CDR2 reads FQDESV (reference sequence). The CDR3 runs 17 residues. DNA of the CDR3: TGTGCCAGCAGCTCACCCCTAGCGGAAAAAAGCACAGATACGCAGTATTTT. Translated, it gives CASSSPLAEKSTDTQYF.

CDR3 sequence reads: CASSGHLSNQPQHF. CDR3 DNA: TGTGCCAGCAGTGGACACCTAAGCAATCAGCCCCAGCATTTT. V usage is TRBV2 and J usage is TRBJ1-5; D remains unclear. V lost 4 bases, J lost 1 base, and 8 bases lay in between. This CDR3 is built from 14 residues. CDR1 and CDR2 (germline): SNHLY, FYNNEI.

The rearrangement uses TRBV30 and TRBJ1-4; D unresolved. This CDR3 spans 15 amino acids. The germline CDR1 and CDR2 sequences are GTSNPN and SVGIG (reference sequence). V was cut by 2 bases and J by 5 bases, with 15 bases left in between. The CDR3 region has the DNA TGTGCCTGGAGTACACCGCGGATGAGGAATGAAAAACTGTTTTTT. Translating it yields CAWSTPRMRNEKLFF. Full variable domain (missing parts from reference TRBV30 and TRBJ1-4): SQTIHQWPATLVQPVGSPLSLECTVEGTSNPNLYWYRQAAGRGLQLLFYSVGIGQISSEVPQNLSASRPQDRQFILSSKKLLLSDSGFYLCAWSTPRMRNEKLFFGSGTQLSVL.

J is TRBJ1-1 and V is TRBV5-1, with a possible D match to TRBD1 (6 bases). CDR1 SGHRS and CDR2 YFSETQ come from the germline V gene. CDR3 size: 16 residues. Between the trimmed V and J ends, which lost 0 bases and 1 base, there was a span of 13 bases. The CDR3 region has the DNA TGCGCCAGCAGCTTGGGACAGGCCAGGTGGAACACTGAAGCTTTCTTT. Translated, it gives CASSLGQARWNTEAFF.

The chain couples TRBV5-1 to TRBJ2-7; 13 bases align to TRBD2. The junction had 8 bases not matched to a gene; V was cut back by 1 base and J by 7 bases. The V gene's germline CDR1 is SGHRS and CDR2 YFSETQ. The CDR3 extends over 16 amino acids. The DNA of the CDR3 is TGCGCCAGCAGCTTGCAAGGACTAGCGGGAGTTACGGAGCAGTACTTC. This codes for CASSLQGLAGVTEQYF.

The genes are TRBV7-2 and TRBJ2-3; 12 bases match TRBD2. In germline, CDR1 is SGHTA, CDR2 FQGNSA. V lost 5 bases, J lost 0 bases, and 12 bases stayed unmatched. The CDR3 covers 19 residues. The CDR3 DNA sequence: TGTGCCAGCAGCATTTCTAGCGGGAGGGCCTCCCCTAGCACAGATACGCAGTATTTT. It yields the protein CASSISSGRASPSTDTQYF.

The genes are TRBV10-3 and TRBJ2-7; tentative D call: TRBD1 (5 bases). Trimming pared 3 bases from V and 7 bases from J, leaving 16 bases between. Germline V lookup: CDR1 ENHRY, CDR2 SYGVKD. This CDR3 contains 14 residues. CDR3 in amino acids: CAISDRAFPSEQYF. CDR3 sequence (DNA): TGTGCCATCAGTGACAGGGCGTTCCCATCTGAGCAGTACTTC.

V usage is TRBV11-2 and J usage is TRBJ2-1, with D perhaps TRBD2 (6 bases). The CDR3 runs to 13 residues. V lost 1 base and J 15 bases, leaving 16 bases between the germline ends. Germline V gene lookup returns CDR1 SGHAT and CDR2 FQNNGV. The CDR3 nucleotides read TGTGCCAGCAGCTTAGGGAGGGTGGAGGGGTCGTTCTTC. Encoded protein: CASSLGRVEGSFF.

The chain has TRBV5-1 and TRBJ2-6, with TRBD1 as a possible D gene (6 bases). Per germline, CDR1 SGHRS and CDR2 YFSETQ. The ends were cut back, 3 bases at V and 1 base at J, with 20 bases in the middle. The CDR3 runs 19 residues. The CDR3 bases are TGCGCCAGCAGCTCCACCGTAGACAGGAAATCTTCTGGGGCCAACGTCCTGACTTTC. This sequence encodes CASSSTVDRKSSGANVLTF.

This chain joins TRBV25-1 and TRBJ2-1, with D uncertain. V was clipped by 0 bases and J by 6 bases, with 3 bases between them. CDR1 MGHDK and CDR2 SYGVNS come from the germline V gene. The CDR3 length is 12 residues. The CDR3 region is CASSEYLNEQFF. CDR3 sequence (DNA): TGTGCCAGCAGTGAATATCTCAATGAGCAGTTCTTC.

This chain connects TRBV27 to TRBJ2-1; TRBD2 matches at 10 bases. CDR1 and CDR2 (germline): MNHEY, SMNVEV (reference sequence). The CDR3 is 14 residues long. J gave up 5 bases and V 6 bases, and 4 bases lay outside the gene matches. For the CDR3, the DNA is TGTGCCAGCAGGCCTAGCGGGAGCAACAATGAGCAGTTCTTC. It is translated as CASRPSGSNNEQFF.

The chain uses TRBV5-6 and TRBJ2-6; perhaps D is TRBD1 or TRBD2 (5 bases each). From germline, CDR1 is SGHDT and CDR2 YYEEEE. This CDR3 spans 18 amino acids. Deletions cut 4 bases from V and 0 bases from J, with 17 bases between. CDR3 loop: CASSPLGALDSGANVLTF. Written as DNA, the CDR3 is TGTGCCAGCAGCCCTCTCGGGGCTCTCGACTCTGGGGCCAACGTCCTGACTTTC.

Only a few counts were recorded for this clone. The genes are TRBV6-1 and TRBJ2-7, with a tentative D call TRBD2 (5 bases). The CDR3 length is 14 residues. The V end was cut by 7 bases, the J end by 1 base, with 14 bases between. Germline assignment: CDR1 MNHNS and CDR2 SASEGT. CDR3 sequence (DNA): TGTGCCAGCACCCGAGACTATCAATCCTACGAGCAGTACTTC. The encoded protein is CASTRDYQSYEQYF.

The chain joins TRBV2 to TRBJ2-7; a possible D gene is TRBD2 (5 bases). The CDR3 extends over 14 amino acids. Germline CDR1 is SNHLY and CDR2 is FYNNEI. V lost 1 base and J lost 6, with 13 bases in between. The CDR3 nucleotides read TGTGCCAGCAGTGAAGTCCCCCTAGGAGGCGAGCAGTACTTC. It codes for CASSEVPLGGEQYF. The variable domain in full, with the rest retrieved from reference TRBV2 and TRBJ2-7, is EPEVTQTPSHQVTQMGQEVILRCVPISNHLYFYWYRQILGQKVEFLVSFYNNEISEKSEIFDDQFSVERPDGSNFTLKIRSTKLEDSAMYFCASSEVPLGGEQYFGPGTRLTVT.

V is TRBV5-6 and J is TRBJ2-7; D is tentatively TRBD1 or TRBD2 (5 bases each). The CDR3 runs 14 residues. Per germline, CDR1 SGHDT and CDR2 YYEEEE. The germline V and J ends were trimmed by 0 bases and 6 bases, with 13 bases remaining between them. CDR3 in DNA: TGTGCCAGCAGCTTGGCCGTGGGGGTGGGCGAGCAGTACTTC. The encoded protein is CASSLAVGVGEQYF.

The V and J genes are TRBV7-2 and TRBJ2-3; 7 bases align to TRBD1. The CDR3 totals 12 residues. V gave up 1 base and J gave up 9 bases; unmatched junction bases: 1. Germline CDR1 is SGHTA and CDR2 is FQGNSA. CDR3 in amino acids: CASSLGGQTQYF. Here the CDR3 DNA reads TGTGCCAGCAGCTTAGGGGGACAGACGCAGTATTTT.

The V and J genes are TRBV19 and TRBJ2-1; the match to TRBD2 covers 12 bases. The V gene's germline CDR1 is LNHDA and CDR2 SQIVND (reference sequence). CDR3 length: 15 residues. The trim removed 7 bases at V and 9 bases at J, leaving 10 bases unmatched. The CDR3 nucleotides read TGTGCCAGTACCCGTCTAGCGGGAGGGCCGGGTGAGCAGTTCTTC. This sequence encodes CASTRLAGGPGEQFF.

The rearrangement uses TRBV29-1 and TRBJ2-2; TRBD1 is a possible D gene (6 bases). This CDR3 spans 14 amino acids. Trimming shortened V by 5 bases and J by 0 bases, and 10 bases separated the two germline ends. Germline V lookup: CDR1 SQVTM, CDR2 ANQGSEA. The CDR3 sequence: CSVSGVSNTGELFF. As DNA, the CDR3 is TGCAGCGTTTCAGGGGTTTCGAACACCGGGGAGCTGTTTTTT.